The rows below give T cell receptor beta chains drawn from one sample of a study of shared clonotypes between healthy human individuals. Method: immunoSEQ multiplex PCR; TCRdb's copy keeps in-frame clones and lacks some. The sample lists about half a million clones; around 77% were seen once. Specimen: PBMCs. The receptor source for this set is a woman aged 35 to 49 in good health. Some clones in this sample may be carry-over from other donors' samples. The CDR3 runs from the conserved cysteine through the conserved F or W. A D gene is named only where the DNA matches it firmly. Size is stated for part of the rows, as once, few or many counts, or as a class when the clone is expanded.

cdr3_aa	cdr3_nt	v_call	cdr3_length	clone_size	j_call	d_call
CASSLVETQYF	TGTGCCAGCAGTTTGGTAGAGACCCAGTACTTC	TRBV27	11	few	TRBJ2-5	.
CAGGLAGDEWDTGELFF	TGTGCCGGTGGACTAGCGGGAGATGAGTGGGACACCGGGGAGCTGTTTTTT	TRBV21-1	17	.	TRBJ2-2	.
CAWSVGSGDAYYEQYF	TGTGCCTGGAGTGTAGGTAGTGGGGACGCCTACTACGAGCAGTACTTC	TRBV30	16	few	TRBJ2-7	.
CASSPQGYSNQPQHF	TGTGCCAGCTCACCACAGGGCTATAGCAATCAGCCCCAGCATTTT	TRBV18	15	.	TRBJ1-5	.
CASSLDLNTEAFF	TGTGCCAGCTCCCTTGACTTGAACACTGAAGCTTTCTTT	TRBV18	13	.	TRBJ1-1	.
CASSELGFATNEKLFF	TGTGCCAGCAGTGAATTGGGATTTGCAACTAATGAAAAACTGTTTTTT	TRBV2	16	.	TRBJ1-4	.
CAWSVLTGTVEAFF	TGTGCCTGGAGTGTACTGACAGGGACCGTTGAAGCTTTCTTT	TRBV30	14	.	TRBJ1-1	TRBD1
CASSTHRVSANYGYTF	TGTGCCAGCAGTACTCACAGGGTCTCGGCTAACTATGGCTACACCTTC	TRBV27	16	.	TRBJ1-2	.
CSVENPIRAGETQYF	TGCAGCGTTGAAAATCCCATCCGGGCCGGGGAGACCCAGTACTTC	TRBV29-1	15	.	TRBJ2-5	.
CASSLEVGRYEQYF	TGTGCCAGCAGCTTAGAAGTAGGGCGCTACGAGCAGTACTTC	TRBV11-1	14	.	TRBJ2-7	.
CASSQESAQDPYGYTF	TGCGCCAGCAGCCAAGAGTCGGCACAGGACCCCTATGGCTACACCTTC	TRBV4-1	16	.	TRBJ1-2	.
CASSYSSGTGELFF	TGTGCCAGCAGTTACTCGAGTGGGACCGGGGAGCTGTTTTTT	TRBV6-5	14	.	TRBJ2-2	.
CAWSRTGGFGYTF	TGTGCCTGGAGTCGGACAGGGGGCTTTGGCTACACCTTC	TRBV30	13	.	TRBJ1-2	TRBD1